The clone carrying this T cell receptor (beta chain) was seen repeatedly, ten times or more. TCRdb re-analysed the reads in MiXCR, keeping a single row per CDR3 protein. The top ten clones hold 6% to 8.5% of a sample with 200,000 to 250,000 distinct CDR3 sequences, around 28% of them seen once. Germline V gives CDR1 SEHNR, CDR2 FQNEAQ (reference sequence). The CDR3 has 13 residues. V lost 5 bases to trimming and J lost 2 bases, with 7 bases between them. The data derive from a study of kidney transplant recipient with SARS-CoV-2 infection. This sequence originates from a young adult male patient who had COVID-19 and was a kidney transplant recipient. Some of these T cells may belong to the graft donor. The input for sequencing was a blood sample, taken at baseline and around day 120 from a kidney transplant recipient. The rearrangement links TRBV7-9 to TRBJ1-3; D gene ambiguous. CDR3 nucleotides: TGTGCCAGCAGCGCAAACGCTGGAAACACCATATATTTT. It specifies CASSANAGNTIYF.